This TCR beta chain was profiled in a study of T cell repertoires in cytomegalovirus infection. For this clonotype: Its antigen is unidentified.

TCRdb ran MiXCR on the reads and lists one entry per CDR3 protein. This table holds 550,000 to 850,000 distinct CDR3 sequences, around 35% found once. The CDR3 length is 16 residues. With V trimmed by 0 bases and J by 6 bases, 5 bases remained unmatched. Germline loops: CDR1 SGHAT, CDR2 FQNNGV. The sequence was obtained from a human donor in good health (CMV status not recorded). Some clones in this sample may be carry-over from other donors' samples. The rearrangement uses TRBV11-2 and TRBJ2-2; TRBD2 matches 9 bases. The input for sequencing was cultured PBMCs, taken from culture after CMV antigen stimulation. CDR3 residues: CASSLEFSGRSGELFF. The CDR3 DNA follows: TGTGCCAGCAGCTTAGAGTTTAGCGGGAGATCCGGGGAGCTGTTTTTT.